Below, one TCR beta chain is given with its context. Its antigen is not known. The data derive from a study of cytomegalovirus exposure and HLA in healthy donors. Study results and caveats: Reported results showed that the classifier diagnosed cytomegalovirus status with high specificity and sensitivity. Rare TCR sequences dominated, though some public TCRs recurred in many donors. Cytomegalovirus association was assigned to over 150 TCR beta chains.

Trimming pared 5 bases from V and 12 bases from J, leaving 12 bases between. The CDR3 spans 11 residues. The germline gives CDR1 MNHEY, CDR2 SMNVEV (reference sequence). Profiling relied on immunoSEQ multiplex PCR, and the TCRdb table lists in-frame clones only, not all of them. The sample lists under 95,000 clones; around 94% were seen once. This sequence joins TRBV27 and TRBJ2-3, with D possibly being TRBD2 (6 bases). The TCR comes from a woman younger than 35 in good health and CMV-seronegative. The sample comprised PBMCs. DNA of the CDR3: TGTGCCAGCAGTAGGGACTTGAAACAGTATTTT. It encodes CASSRDLKQYF.